The clone carrying this T cell receptor (beta chain) was observed many times. This specimen belongs to a study of CD8+CD57+ T cells in acquired aplastic anemia. Study overall: Across the sorted CD4+ and CD8+ cells, DNA amounts averaged roughly 3 ug.

Researchers used genomic DNA as the template to profile TCR beta VDJ and CDR3. TCRdb re-called the reads with MiXCR, one entry per CDR3 protein. The sample contains tens of thousands of distinct CDR3 sequences, approximately 46% of which appear only once. The receptor was isolated from a human donor in good health, serving as a control. The sample was sorted CD4+, CD8+, or CD8+CD57+ T cells (not recorded which) from PBMCs.

Here the CDR3 reads CASRERDSYEQYF. The CDR3 DNA reads TGTGCCAGCAGGGAGCGGGATTCCTACGAGCAGTACTTC. The chain couples TRBV4-2 to TRBJ2-7, with TRBD2 matching 7 bases. Germline lookup yields CDR1 LGHNA and CDR2 YNFKEQ. The CDR3 contains 13 residues. Trimming cost V 6 bases and J 1 base; bases outside gene matches: 3.